The 24 T cell receptor beta chains below come from one sample, sequenced in a study of blood T cell repertoires in COVID-19. Repertoires were generated with immunoSEQ multiplex PCR, while TCRdb's copy carries only in-frame clones and drops some. The repertoire holds 55,000 to 80,000 clones, with more than 90% as singletons. Sequencing input: peripheral blood. The receptors were sampled from a human donor in a cohort sampled during active COVID-19.

This clone was seen just once. The chain is built from TRBV4-1 and TRBJ1-1; 7 bases are shared with TRBD1. Germline-derived CDR1 and CDR2 are MGHRA and YSYEKL. The CDR3 is made up of 16 amino acids. Germline trimming cut 3 bases from V and 0 bases from J; bases unmatched to any gene: 7. The CDR3: CASSQALGQVNTEAFF. The CDR3 DNA reads as TGCGCCAGCAGCCAGGCCCTCGGACAGGTGAACACTGAAGCTTTCTTT.

The V gene is TRBV5-3, the J gene TRBJ2-1; TRBD2 is a possible D gene (5 bases). TRBV5-3 has ORF status, its function being uncertain. Between the trimmed V and J ends, which lost 2 bases and 12 bases, there was a span of 15 bases. The CDR3 loop spans 13 amino acids. The CDR3 spells CARSFREDVLQFF. In nucleotides, the CDR3 is TGTGCCAGAAGCTTCCGGGAAGACGTACTGCAGTTCTTC.

The chain uses TRBV6-5 and TRBJ1-2; D unclear. Germline values: CDR1 MNHEY, CDR2 SVGAGI. Trimming pared 5 bases from V and 3 bases from J, leaving 13 bases between. The CDR3 is 14 residues long. The CDR3 is CASSPPGSYYGYTF. DNA of the CDR3: TGTGCCAGCAGTCCGCCCGGTTCTTACTATGGCTACACCTTC.

The rearrangement uses TRBV28 and TRBJ1-5, with 7 bases identical to TRBD1. Trimming at V came to 6 bases and at J to 3 bases, leaving 14 bases not matched to a gene. The CDR3 consists of 17 residues. The V gene's germline CDR1 is MDHEN and CDR2 SYDVKM. CDR3 residues: CASSGRWDREINQPQHF. CDR3 nucleotides: TGTGCCAGCAGCGGGCGGTGGGACAGAGAGATCAATCAGCCCCAGCATTTT.

The chain couples TRBV28 to TRBJ1-1, with 8 bases that match TRBD1. Unmatched junction bases numbered 13, after V lost 7 bases and J lost 6 bases. CDR3 length: 15 amino acids. Per germline, CDR1 MDHEN and CDR2 SYDVKM. This CDR3 is CASNPPTGARAEAFF. The CDR3 coding sequence is TGTGCCAGCAATCCTCCGACAGGGGCGAGGGCTGAAGCTTTCTTT.

The chain joins TRBV19 to TRBJ1-5; possibly TRBD1 for D (5 bases). The germline V and J ends were trimmed by 8 bases and 0 bases, with 11 bases remaining between them. Per germline, CDR1 LNHDA and CDR2 SQIVND (reference sequence). This CDR3 has 14 amino acids. CDR3 bases: TGTGCCAGTTTATCGACAGATAGCAATCAGCCCCAGCATTTT. It specifies CASLSTDSNQPQHF. Filled out from reference TRBV19 and TRBJ1-5, the complete variable domain reads DGGITQSPKYLFRKEGQNVTLSCEQNLNHDAMYWYRQDPGQGLRLIYYSQIVNDFQKGDIAEGYSVSREKKESFPLTVTSAQKNPTAFYLCASLSTDSNQPQHFGDGTRLSIL.

The J gene is TRBJ2-1, the V gene TRBV27; TRBD2 aligns across 9 bases. The CDR3 totals 16 residues. CDR1 MNHEY and CDR2 SMNVEV come from the germline V gene (reference sequence). V shed 3 bases and J 6 bases; nucleotides not matched to a gene: 9. CDR3 protein: CASSLIAGAFVNEQFF. DNA for the CDR3: TGTGCCAGCAGTTTGATAGCGGGAGCTTTTGTCAATGAGCAGTTCTTC.

This clone was picked up one time. V gene TRBV6-2 or TRBV6-3 combines with J gene TRBJ2-1, with 11 bases lining up with TRBD2. This CDR3 has 14 residues. From germline, CDR1 is MNHEY and CDR2 SVGEGT. V gave up 2 bases and J gave up 14 bases; unmatched junction bases: 8. The CDR3: CASSYEGSGRAEFF. CDR3 sequence (DNA): TGTGCCAGCAGTTACGAGGGTAGCGGGAGGGCCGAGTTCTTC.

This sequence joins TRBV7-2 and TRBJ2-7; D not certain. The ends were cut back, 2 bases at V and 0 bases at J, with 11 bases in the middle. Germline V lookup: CDR1 SGHTA, CDR2 FQGNSA. The CDR3 runs 15 residues. The CDR3 nucleotides read TGTGCCAGCAGCTTAAGTTCCGGAGTCTCCTACGAGCAGTACTTC. Translation gives CASSLSSGVSYEQYF.

Here the CDR3 DNA reads TGTGCCAGCAGCCTAGGACTAGCATCTTACTTC. Amino acids: CASSLGLASYF. The V and J genes are TRBV7-2 and TRBJ2-5, with 8 bases matching TRBD2. V was pared by 5 bases and J by 14 bases, with 7 bases of the junction left unmatched. Germline lookup yields CDR1 SGHTA and CDR2 FQGNSA. CDR3 size: 11 residues.

The chain recombines TRBV7-2 with TRBJ1-2, with D possibly TRBD1 on 6 matching bases. V was cut by 5 bases and J by 8 bases, with 15 bases left in between. The germline gives CDR1 SGHTA, CDR2 FQGNSA. The CDR3 length is 13 residues. Here the CDR3 reads CASSPDRMEGYTF. CDR3 sequence (DNA): TGTGCCAGCAGCCCAGACAGGATGGAGGGCTACACCTTC.

This clone appeared a few times. This chain uses TRBV5-6 with TRBJ1-2; D may be TRBD1 (6 bases). Germline V lookup: CDR1 SGHDT, CDR2 YYEEEE. V lost 0 bases to trimming and J lost 7 bases, with 10 bases between them. CDR3 length: 13 amino acids. The CDR3 here is CASSLVAGAGYTF. The CDR3 nucleotides read TGTGCCAGCAGCTTGGTTGCGGGGGCTGGCTACACCTTC.

The J gene is TRBJ1-2, the V gene TRBV5-1, with D perhaps TRBD1 (6 bases). Germline loops: CDR1 SGHRS, CDR2 YFSETQ. The CDR3 is made up of 13 amino acids. V was pared by 2 bases and J by 3 bases, with 8 bases between. CDR3 nucleotides: TGCGCCAGCAGCTTTAACAGGGACTATGGCTACACCTTC. It specifies CASSFNRDYGYTF.

V gene TRBV7-9 combines with J gene TRBJ1-1, with D maybe TRBD1 (5 bases). The CDR3 extends over 15 amino acids. Germline V gives CDR1 SEHNR, CDR2 FQNEAQ (reference sequence). Trimming removed 3 bases at V and 2 bases at J, with 13 bases between. The CDR3 is CASSLGLGRNTEAFF. The CDR3 DNA follows: TGTGCCAGCAGCTTGGGACTAGGTAGAAACACTGAAGCTTTCTTT.

This chain links TRBV6-5 with TRBJ1-2, with 8 bases lining up with TRBD1. The CDR3 loop spans 13 amino acids. Germline CDR1 and CDR2: MNHEY and SVGAGI. The trim removed 6 bases at V and 5 bases at J, leaving 5 bases unmatched. This CDR3 is CASRGQGAYGYTF. DNA of the CDR3: TGTGCCAGCAGAGGTCAGGGGGCATATGGCTACACCTTC.

A single count supports this clone. CDR3 coding DNA: TGTGCCAGCAGCCCCATTGGCATCAGGGCCGCAGGGAACACTGAAGCTTTCTTT. It translates to CASSPIGIRAAGNTEAFF. This chain uses TRBV4-2 with TRBJ1-1; TRBD1 is a possible D gene (5 bases). Looked up from germline, CDR1 is LGHNA and CDR2 is YNFKEQ. The V end was cut by 4 bases, the J end by 1 base, with 22 bases between. The CDR3 contains 18 residues.

V is TRBV10-3 and J is TRBJ2-7; 8 bases line up with TRBD1. The CDR3 totals 12 residues. The V and J ends lost 7 bases and 4 bases, in that order; junction bases with no gene match: 3. CDR1 and CDR2 (germline): ENHRY, SYGVKD. CDR3: CAINDRGYEQYF. CDR3 in DNA: TGTGCCATCAATGACAGGGGTTACGAGCAGTACTTC.

This chain uses TRBV25-1 with TRBJ2-1; 7 nucleotides line up with TRBD1. J was trimmed by 1 base and V by 6 bases; bases with no gene match: 6. The CDR3 covers 15 residues. Germline-derived CDR1 and CDR2 are MGHDK and SYGVNS. CDR3 coding DNA: TGTGCCAGCAGGGTAACAGGGGTTTCCTACAATGAGCAGTTCTTC. Protein: CASRVTGVSYNEQFF.

The genes are TRBV5-1 and TRBJ2-5; 7 nucleotides align to TRBD2. Germline V gives CDR1 SGHRS, CDR2 YFSETQ. The CDR3 extends over 13 amino acids. The junction had 1 base not matched to a gene; V was cut back by 2 bases and J by 3 bases. The CDR3 spells CASSFRGEETQYF. The CDR3 DNA is TGCGCCAGCAGCTTTCGGGGGGAAGAGACCCAGTACTTC.

The genes are TRBV7-2 and TRBJ2-7, with 15 bases identical to TRBD2. Germline V gene sequence: CDR1 SGHTA, CDR2 FQGNSA. CDR3 length: 19 amino acids. With 5 bases clipped from V and 6 bases from J, the junction kept 17 bases outside the gene matches. The CDR3 protein is CASSRPPGLAGGPFSEQYF. The DNA for the CDR3 is TGTGCCAGCAGCCGGCCCCCGGGACTAGCGGGGGGCCCATTCTCCGAGCAGTACTTC.

This chain joins TRBV28 and TRBJ2-7, with a tentative D call TRBD1 (5 bases). The germline gives CDR1 MDHEN, CDR2 SYDVKM. V shed 7 bases and J shed 6 bases, with 22 bases lying between them. CDR3 length equals 15 residues. The CDR3 DNA reads as TGTGCCAGCAACCGTTCGGGCAGGGTAATGGGCGAGCAGTACTTC. It codes for CASNRSGRVMGEQYF.

The chain recombines TRBV10-3 with TRBJ1-4; tentatively, D is TRBD1 (5 bases). CDR3 length equals 14 residues. Trimming took off 2 bases at V and 8 bases at J, with 12 bases between the two ends. Germline lookup yields CDR1 ENHRY and CDR2 SYGVKD. The CDR3 nucleotides are TGTGCCATCAGTGAGGCAGGGCAGAACGAAAAACTGTTTTTT. Residues: CAISEAGQNEKLFF.

The chain employs TRBV24-1 and TRBJ2-2; D gene ambiguous. In germline, CDR1 is KGHDR, CDR2 SFDVKD. Trimming stripped 3 bases from V and 4 bases from J, with 11 bases between. The CDR3 contains 15 residues. CDR3 residues: CATSDPTAPTGELFF. The CDR3 DNA is TGTGCCACCAGTGATCCCACTGCCCCCACCGGGGAGCTGTTTTTT.

CDR3 amino acids: CASSNGQSSNQPQHF. The CDR3, as DNA: TGTGCCAGCAGCAATGGACAGTCTAGCAATCAGCCCCAGCATTTT. The rearrangement joins TRBV3-1 (or the pseudogene TRBV3-2) to TRBJ1-5; D is possibly TRBD1 (6 bases). V was trimmed by 5 bases and J by 0 bases, leaving 11 bases between them. This CDR3 is 15 amino acids long. The germline gives CDR1 LGHDT, CDR2 YNNKEL (reference sequence).